This T cell receptor (beta chain) originates from a study of T cells after yellow fever vaccination (dated by TCRdb to about 2019). Background for the entire study: The SMART-Seq v4 Ultra Low Input RNA kit was used to prepare libraries from fractions with low cell numbers. Bulk TCR alpha and beta repertoires were sequenced longitudinally to track T-cell clones before and after primary and booster YFV17D yellow fever vaccination. Two healthy male donors, one aged 18 to 30 and one aged 30 to 40 years, made up the cohort. Bulk PBMC replicates and cell subsets were isolated from blood drawn at multiple timepoints before and after both primary and secondary immunization. General findings and caveats noted by the study authors: The study included only a couple of donors, which limits how far the findings can be generalized. Because abundant contaminating clonotypes from the bulk population could be contained in FACS-sorted repertoires, computational filtering was required. A small share of clonotypes was detected in both CD4 and CD8 compartments, with the overlap likely arising from convergent recombination. Compared with the primary T-cell response, the secondary T-cell response was faster but weaker, reaching its peak on day 5 rather than on day 15. Most clones expanded after primary vaccination were re-detected after the booster (almost 98% of CD4 and approximately 88% of CD8), suggesting broad memory maintenance.

The junction carries 12 bases between V and J, which are trimmed by 2 bases and 4 bases respectively. The CDR3 covers 14 residues, taking in both the cysteine and the phenylalanine. The CDR3 DNA has 42 bases and is translated from base 1. From a lookup of the germline V gene (reference sequence), CDR1 and CDR2 are SGHNT and YYREEE. This clonotype was recorded a few times. Its specific antigen is unknown. No per-base quality is available; no much larger clone lies one base away. Synthesis of TCR cDNA relied on 5'RACE template switching, a step that introduced a universal primer site along with unique molecular identifiers. Priming of cDNA synthesis was performed from both the TCR alpha and TCR beta constant segments. Two PCR steps were used to amplify libraries, with sample barcodes and sequencing adapters being added in the second step. Sequencing of the libraries was done on either Illumina HiSeq 2500 (2x100 bp) or NovaSeq (2x150 bp). In the source study's methods: MIGEC was used to demultiplex reads and collapse the reads into UMI consensus sequences, and MiXCR was used for V(D)J alignment. Vaccine-responding clonotypes were defined with edgeR using replicate PBMC samples, requiring FDR below 0.01 and a log2 fold change above 5 up to day 15. CD4 or CD8 identity was assigned to each bulk clonotype according to whether the clonotype was present at higher abundance in the sequenced CD4 repertoire or the sequenced CD8 repertoire. TCRdb handled the public reads itself, with Q25 trimming in fastp and clone calling in MiXCR, and kept productive beta chains. Identical CDR3 protein sequences are pooled into one entry, listed with their most common genes and DNA. In this record, the V and J calls reflect TCRdb's handling and not the investigators' own analysis. This sample is represented by about 320,000 distinct CDR3 sequences; around 6.8% of them were singletons. 18% of the sample goes to the ten largest clones.

The sample's treatment or condition label, decoded: live attenuated yellow fever vaccine strain. At each blood-draw timepoint, two biological replicates of bulk PBMCs were collected. PBMCs were isolated from peripheral blood using a standard Ficoll-Paque protocol. TriZol was used to extract RNA from bulk PBMCs, CD4 and CD8 fractions, and dextramer-positive and dextramer-negative fractions. The clonotype originates from a man between 18 and 35 years old who received the YFV17D yellow fever vaccine. The chain was built from TRBV5-4 and TRBJ2-5, with a weak D call of TRBD1 (5 bases match). The sequencing here drew on PBMCs, taken about 41 days after the first yellow fever vaccination. The DNA sequence is TGTGCCAGCAGCTTTCAGGGTGCCACAGAGACCCAGTACTTC. Its product reads: CASSFQGATETQYF.